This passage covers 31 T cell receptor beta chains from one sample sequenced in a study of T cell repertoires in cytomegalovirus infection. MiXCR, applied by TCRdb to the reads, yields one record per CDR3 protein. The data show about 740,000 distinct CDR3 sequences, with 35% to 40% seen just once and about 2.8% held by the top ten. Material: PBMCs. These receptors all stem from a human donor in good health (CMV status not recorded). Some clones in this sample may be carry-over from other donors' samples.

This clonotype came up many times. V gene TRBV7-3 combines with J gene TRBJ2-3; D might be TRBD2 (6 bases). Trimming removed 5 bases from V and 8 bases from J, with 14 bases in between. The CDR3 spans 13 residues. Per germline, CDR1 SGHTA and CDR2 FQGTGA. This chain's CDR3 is CASSVGTGVTQYF. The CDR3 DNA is TGTGCCAGCAGCGTAGGAACGGGGGTTACGCAGTATTTT.

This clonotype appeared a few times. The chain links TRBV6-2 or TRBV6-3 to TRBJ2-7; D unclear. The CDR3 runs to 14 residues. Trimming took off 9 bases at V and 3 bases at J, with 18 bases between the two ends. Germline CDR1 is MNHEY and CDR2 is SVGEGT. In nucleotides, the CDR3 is TGTGCCAGTAACTTTGGGAAAGTACTCTACGAGCAGTACTTC. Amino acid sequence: CASNFGKVLYEQYF.

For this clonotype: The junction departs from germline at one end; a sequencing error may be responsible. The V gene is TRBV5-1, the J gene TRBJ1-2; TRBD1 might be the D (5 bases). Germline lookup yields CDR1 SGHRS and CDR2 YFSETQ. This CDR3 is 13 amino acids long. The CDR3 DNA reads TGCGCCAGAAGCTTCCAGGGATCGGAGTGCTACACCTTC. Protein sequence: CARSFQGSECYTF.

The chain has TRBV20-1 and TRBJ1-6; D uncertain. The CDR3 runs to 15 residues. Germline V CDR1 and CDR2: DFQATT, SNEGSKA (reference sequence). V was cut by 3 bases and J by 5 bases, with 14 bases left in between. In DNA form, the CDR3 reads TGCAGTGCTAGGCCTGGGTCTCTTAATAATTCACCCCTCCACTTT. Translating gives CSARPGSLNNSPLHF.

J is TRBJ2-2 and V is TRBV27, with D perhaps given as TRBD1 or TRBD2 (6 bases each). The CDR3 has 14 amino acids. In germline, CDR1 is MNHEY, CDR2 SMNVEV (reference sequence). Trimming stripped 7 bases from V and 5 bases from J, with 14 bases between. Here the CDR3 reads CASTKGGRTGELFF. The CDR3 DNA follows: TGTGCCAGCACTAAAGGGGGGAGAACCGGGGAGCTGTTTTTT.

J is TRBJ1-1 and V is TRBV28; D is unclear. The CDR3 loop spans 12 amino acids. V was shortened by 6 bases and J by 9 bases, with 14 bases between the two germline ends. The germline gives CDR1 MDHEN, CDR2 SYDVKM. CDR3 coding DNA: TGTGCCAGCAGGAGTGTCCCGGGAAAAGCTTTCTTT. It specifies CASRSVPGKAFF.

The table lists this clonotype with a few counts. The CDR3 nucleotides are TGCGCCAGCAGCTTGACCTTGGCTACAGATACGCAGTATTTT. Encoded protein: CASSLTLATDTQYF. This chain joins TRBV5-1 and TRBJ2-3, with D unclear. The CDR3 is 14 amino acids. Germline CDR1 is SGHRS and CDR2 is YFSETQ. The germline V and J ends were trimmed by 1 base and 3 bases, with 9 bases remaining between them.

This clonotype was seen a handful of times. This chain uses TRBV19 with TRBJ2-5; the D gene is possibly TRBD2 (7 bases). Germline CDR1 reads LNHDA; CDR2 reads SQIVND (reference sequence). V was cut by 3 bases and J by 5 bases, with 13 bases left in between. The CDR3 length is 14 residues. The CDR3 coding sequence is TGTGCCAGTAGTATTACCGGGGGGCTGGAGACCCAGTACTTC. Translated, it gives CASSITGGLETQYF.

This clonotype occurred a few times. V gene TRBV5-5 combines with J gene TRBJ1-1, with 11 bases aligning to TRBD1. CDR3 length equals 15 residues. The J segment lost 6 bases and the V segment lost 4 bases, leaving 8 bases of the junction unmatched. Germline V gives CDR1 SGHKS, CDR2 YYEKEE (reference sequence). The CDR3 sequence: CASSGGQGAIAEAFF. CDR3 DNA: TGTGCCAGCAGCGGAGGACAGGGGGCAATCGCTGAAGCTTTCTTT.

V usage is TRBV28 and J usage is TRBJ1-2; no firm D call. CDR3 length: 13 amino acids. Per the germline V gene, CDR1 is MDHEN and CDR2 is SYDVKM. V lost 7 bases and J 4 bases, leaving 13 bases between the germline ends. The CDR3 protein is CASTSTLSYGYTF. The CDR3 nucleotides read TGTGCCAGCACCTCGACCTTATCCTATGGCTACACCTTC.

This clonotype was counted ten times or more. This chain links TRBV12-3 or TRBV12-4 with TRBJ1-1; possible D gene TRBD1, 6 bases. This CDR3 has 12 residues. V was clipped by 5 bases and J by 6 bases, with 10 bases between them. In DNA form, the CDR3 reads TGTGCCAGCAGTACAGGGAGCGCTGAAGCTTTCTTT. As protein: CASSTGSAEAFF.

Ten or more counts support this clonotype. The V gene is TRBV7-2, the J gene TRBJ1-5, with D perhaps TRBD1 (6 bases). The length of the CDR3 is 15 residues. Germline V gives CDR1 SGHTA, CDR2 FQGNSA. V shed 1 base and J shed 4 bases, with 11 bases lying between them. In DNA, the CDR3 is TGTGCCAGCAGCTTAGACAGGGTACCGAATCAGCCCCAGCATTTT. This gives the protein CASSLDRVPNQPQHF.

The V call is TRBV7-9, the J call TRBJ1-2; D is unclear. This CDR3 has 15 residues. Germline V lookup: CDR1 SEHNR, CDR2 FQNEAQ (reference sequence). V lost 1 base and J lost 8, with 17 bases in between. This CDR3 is CASSLEGPGNEGYTF. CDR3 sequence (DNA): TGTGCCAGCAGCTTAGAGGGTCCGGGTAATGAGGGCTACACCTTC.

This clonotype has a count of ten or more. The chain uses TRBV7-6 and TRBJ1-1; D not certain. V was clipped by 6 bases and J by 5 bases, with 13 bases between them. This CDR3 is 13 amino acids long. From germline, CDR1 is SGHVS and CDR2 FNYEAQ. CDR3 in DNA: TGTGCCAGCAGTCCTACACGCGGGACTGAAGCTTTCTTT. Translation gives CASSPTRGTEAFF.

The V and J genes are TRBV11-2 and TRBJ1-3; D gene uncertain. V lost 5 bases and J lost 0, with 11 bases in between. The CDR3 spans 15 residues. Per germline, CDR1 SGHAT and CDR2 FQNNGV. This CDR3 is CASSPRWDSGNTIYF. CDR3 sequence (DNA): TGTGCCAGCAGCCCTCGTTGGGACTCTGGAAACACCATATATTTT. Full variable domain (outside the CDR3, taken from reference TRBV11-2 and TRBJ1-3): EAGVAQSPRYKIIEKRQSVAFWCNPISGHATLYWYQQILGQGPKLLIQFQNNGVVDDSQLPKDRFSAERLKGVDSTLKIQPAKLEDSAVYLCASSPRWDSGNTIYFGEGSWLTVV.

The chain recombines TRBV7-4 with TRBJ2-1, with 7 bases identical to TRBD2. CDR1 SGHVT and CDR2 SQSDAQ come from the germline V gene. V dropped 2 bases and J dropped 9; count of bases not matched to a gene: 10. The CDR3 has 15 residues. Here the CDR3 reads CASSLSAGVFSEQFF. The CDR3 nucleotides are TGTGCCAGCAGCTTAAGTGCGGGAGTATTTAGTGAGCAGTTCTTC.

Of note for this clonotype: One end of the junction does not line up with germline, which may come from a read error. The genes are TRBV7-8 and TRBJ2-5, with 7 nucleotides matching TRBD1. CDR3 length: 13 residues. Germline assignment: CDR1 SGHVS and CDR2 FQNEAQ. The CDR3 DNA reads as TGTGCCAGCAGCGCGAACAGGGGAGAGATCCAGTACTTC. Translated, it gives CASSANRGEIQYF.

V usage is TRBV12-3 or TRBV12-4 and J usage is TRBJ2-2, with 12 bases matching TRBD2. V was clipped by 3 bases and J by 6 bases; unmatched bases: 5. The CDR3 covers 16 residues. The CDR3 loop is CASSLASGGAAGELFF. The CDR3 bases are TGTGCCAGCAGTTTGGCTAGCGGGGGGGCCGCCGGGGAGCTGTTTTTT.

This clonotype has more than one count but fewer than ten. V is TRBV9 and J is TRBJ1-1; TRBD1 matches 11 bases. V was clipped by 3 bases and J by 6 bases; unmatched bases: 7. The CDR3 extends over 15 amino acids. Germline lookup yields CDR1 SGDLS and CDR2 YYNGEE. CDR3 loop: CASSAWDRGFPEAFF. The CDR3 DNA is TGTGCCAGCAGCGCGTGGGACAGGGGGTTCCCTGAAGCTTTCTTT.

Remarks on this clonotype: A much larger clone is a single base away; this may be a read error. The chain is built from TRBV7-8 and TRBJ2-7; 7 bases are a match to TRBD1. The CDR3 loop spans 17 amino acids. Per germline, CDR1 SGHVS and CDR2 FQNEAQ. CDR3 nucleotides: TGTGCCAGCAGCTTAGTGGGTCAGGGGGACAGATCCTACGAGCAGGACTTC. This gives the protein CASSLVGQGDRSYEQDF.

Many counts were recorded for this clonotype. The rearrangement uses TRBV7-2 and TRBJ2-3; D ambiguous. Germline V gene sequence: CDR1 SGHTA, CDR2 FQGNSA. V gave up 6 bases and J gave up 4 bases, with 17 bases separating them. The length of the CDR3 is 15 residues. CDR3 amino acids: CASRKARGNSDTQYF. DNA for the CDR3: TGTGCCAGCAGAAAGGCCCGAGGAAATTCAGATACGCAGTATTTT.

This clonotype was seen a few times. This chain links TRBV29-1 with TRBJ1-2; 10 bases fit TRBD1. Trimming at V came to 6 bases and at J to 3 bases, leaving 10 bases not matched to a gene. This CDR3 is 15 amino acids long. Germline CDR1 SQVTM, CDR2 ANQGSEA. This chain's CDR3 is CSVLRSTGGDYGYTF. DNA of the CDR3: TGCAGCGTACTCAGATCGACAGGGGGCGACTATGGCTACACCTTC.

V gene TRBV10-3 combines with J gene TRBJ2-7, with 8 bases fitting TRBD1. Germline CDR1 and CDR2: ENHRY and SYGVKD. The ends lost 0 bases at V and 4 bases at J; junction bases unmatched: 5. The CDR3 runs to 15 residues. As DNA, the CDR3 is TGTGCCATCAGTGAGTCCAGCACAGGGGGGTACGAGCAGTACTTC. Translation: CAISESSTGGYEQYF.

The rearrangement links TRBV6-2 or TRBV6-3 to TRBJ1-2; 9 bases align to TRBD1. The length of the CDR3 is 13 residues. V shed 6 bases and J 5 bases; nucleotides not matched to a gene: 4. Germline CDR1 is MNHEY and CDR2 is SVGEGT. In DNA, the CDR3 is TGTGCCAGCAGCGACAGGGGGATTTATGGCTACACCTTC. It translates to CASSDRGIYGYTF.

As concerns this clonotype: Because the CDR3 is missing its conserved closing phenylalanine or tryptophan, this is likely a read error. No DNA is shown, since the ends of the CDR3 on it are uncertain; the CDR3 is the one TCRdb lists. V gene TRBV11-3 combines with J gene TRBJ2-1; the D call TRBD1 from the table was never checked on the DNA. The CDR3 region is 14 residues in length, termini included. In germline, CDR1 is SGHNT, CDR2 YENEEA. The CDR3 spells CASSPQGGYNEQLL.

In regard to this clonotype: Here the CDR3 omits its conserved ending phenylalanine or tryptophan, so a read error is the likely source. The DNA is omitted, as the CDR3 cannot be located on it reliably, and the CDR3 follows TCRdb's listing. CDR3: CASSFGTGDNEQLL. This chain joins TRBV7-7 and TRBJ2-1; the table calls TRBD1, which could not be checked here. 14 amino acids form the CDR3, both terminal residues included. CDR1 is SSHAT, CDR2 FNYEAQ, per germline (reference sequence).

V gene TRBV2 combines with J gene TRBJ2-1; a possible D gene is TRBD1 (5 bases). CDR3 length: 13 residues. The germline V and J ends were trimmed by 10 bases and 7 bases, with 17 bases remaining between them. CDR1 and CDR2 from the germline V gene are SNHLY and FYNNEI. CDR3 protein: CATSTDLGNEQFF. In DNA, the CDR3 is TGTGCCACCTCGACAGACTTGGGGAATGAGCAGTTCTTC.

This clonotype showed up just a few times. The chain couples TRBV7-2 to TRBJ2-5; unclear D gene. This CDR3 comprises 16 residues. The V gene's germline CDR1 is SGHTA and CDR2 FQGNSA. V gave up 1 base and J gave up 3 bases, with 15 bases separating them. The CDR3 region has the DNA TGTGCCAGCAGCTTAGAGGTGGCGTGGAGAAAAGAGACCCAGTACTTC. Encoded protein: CASSLEVAWRKETQYF.

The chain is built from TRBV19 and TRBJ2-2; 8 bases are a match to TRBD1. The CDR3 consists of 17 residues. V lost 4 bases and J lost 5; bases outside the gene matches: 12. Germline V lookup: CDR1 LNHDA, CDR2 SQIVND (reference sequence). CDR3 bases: TGTGCCAGTAGTAGGGACAGGTGGAGGCCTTTAACCGGGGAGCTGTTTTTT. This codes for CASSRDRWRPLTGELFF.

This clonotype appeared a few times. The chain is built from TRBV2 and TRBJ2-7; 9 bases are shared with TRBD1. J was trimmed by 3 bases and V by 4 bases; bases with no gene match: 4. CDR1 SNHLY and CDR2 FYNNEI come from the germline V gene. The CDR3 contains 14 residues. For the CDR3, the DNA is TGTGCCAGCAGTGGGGACAGGGTAAGCTACGAGCAGTACTTC. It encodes CASSGDRVSYEQYF.

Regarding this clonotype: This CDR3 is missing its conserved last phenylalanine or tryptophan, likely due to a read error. The chain's CDR3 is CASSFGGTRYEQYY. The DNA for the CDR3 is TGTGCCAGCAGCTTCGGAGGGACGCGTTACGAGCAGTACTAC. The chain carries TRBV11-2 and TRBJ2-7; a possible D gene is TRBD2 (6 bases). This CDR3 spans 14 amino acids. Per the germline V gene, CDR1 is SGHAT and CDR2 is FQNNGV. Trimming removed 3 bases at V and 4 bases at J, with 13 bases between.